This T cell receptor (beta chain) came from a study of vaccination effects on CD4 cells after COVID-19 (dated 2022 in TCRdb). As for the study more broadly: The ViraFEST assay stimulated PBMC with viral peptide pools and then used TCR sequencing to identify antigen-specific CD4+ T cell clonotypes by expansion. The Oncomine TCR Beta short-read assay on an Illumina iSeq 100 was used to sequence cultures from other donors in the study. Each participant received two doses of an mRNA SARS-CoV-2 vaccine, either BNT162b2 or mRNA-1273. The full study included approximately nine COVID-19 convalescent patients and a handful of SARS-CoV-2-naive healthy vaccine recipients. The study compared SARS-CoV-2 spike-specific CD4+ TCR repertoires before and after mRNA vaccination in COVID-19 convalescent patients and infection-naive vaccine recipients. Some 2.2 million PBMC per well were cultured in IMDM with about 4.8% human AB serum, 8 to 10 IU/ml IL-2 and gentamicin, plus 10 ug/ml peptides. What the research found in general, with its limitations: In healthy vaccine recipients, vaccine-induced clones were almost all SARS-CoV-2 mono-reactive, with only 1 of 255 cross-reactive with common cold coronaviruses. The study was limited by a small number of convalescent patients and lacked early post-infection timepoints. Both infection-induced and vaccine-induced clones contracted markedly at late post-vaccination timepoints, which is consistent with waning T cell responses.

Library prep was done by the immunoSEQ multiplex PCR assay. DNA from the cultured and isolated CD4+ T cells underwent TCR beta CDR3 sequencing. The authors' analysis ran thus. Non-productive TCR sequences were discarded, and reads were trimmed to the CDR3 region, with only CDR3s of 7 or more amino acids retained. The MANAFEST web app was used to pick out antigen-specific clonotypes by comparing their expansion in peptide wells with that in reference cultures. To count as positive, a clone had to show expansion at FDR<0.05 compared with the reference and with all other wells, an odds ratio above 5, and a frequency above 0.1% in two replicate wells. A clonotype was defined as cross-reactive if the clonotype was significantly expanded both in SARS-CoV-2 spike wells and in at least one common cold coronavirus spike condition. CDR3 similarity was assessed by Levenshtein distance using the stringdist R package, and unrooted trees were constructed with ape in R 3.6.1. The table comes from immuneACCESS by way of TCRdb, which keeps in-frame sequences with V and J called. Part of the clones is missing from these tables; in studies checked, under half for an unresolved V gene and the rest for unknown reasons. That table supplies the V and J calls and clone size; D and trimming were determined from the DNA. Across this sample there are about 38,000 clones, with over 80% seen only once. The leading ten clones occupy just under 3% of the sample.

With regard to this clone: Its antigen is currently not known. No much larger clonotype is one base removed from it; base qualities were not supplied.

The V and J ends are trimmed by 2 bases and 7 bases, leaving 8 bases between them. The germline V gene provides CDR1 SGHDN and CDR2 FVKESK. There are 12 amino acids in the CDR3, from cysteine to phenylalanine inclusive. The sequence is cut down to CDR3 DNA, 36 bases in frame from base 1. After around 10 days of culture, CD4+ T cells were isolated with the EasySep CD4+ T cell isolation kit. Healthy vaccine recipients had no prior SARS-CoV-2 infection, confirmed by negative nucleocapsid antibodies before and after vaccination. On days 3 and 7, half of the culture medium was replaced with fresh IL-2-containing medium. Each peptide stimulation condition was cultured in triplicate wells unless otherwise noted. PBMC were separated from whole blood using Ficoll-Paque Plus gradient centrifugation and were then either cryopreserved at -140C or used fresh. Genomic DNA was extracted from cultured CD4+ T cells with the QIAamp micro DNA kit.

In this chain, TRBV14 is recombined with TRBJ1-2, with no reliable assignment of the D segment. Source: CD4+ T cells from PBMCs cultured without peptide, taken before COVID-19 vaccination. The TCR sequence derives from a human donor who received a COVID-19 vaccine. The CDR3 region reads CASSQFSRGYTF. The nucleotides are TGTGCCAGCAGCCAATTCAGTCGTGGCTACACCTTC.